These T cell receptor beta chains were read from a single sample in a study of blood T cells in healthy people across ages. TCRdb redid the calling of the 5' RACE reads with MiXCR, one entry per CDR3 protein. The repertoire holds 700,000 to 800,000 distinct CDR3 sequences, approximately 39% seen once, with 20% to 25% in the top ten. Sample: blood. Receptors originate from an older woman in good health. Each CDR3 is given with its conserved first and last residue. A D gene is named only where the DNA matches it firmly. Clone size, where shown, is once, few, many, or a class for clones that have expanded.

DNA: TGTGCCAGCAGCTTAGGGACAGGGGAATCACCCCTCCACTTT; CDR3: CASSLGTGESPLHF; V: TRBV7-2; D: TRBD1; J: TRBJ1-6; size: few
DNA: TGCGCCAGCAGTGCGGACAGGGCCCCTCACAATGAGCAGTTCTTC; CDR3: CASSADRAPHNEQFF; V: TRBV10-2; D: TRBD1; J: TRBJ2-1; size: NA
DNA: TGTGCCAGCAGCTTAGACGACACCAGCTCCTACAATGAGCAGTTCTTC; CDR3: CASSLDDTSSYNEQFF; V: TRBV11-2; D: NA; J: TRBJ2-1; size: NA
DNA: TGTGCCAGCAGTTCGCGACAACGGGATGGCTACACCTTC; CDR3: CASSSRQRDGYTF; V: TRBV12-3/TRBV12-4; D: NA; J: TRBJ1-2; size: few
DNA: TGTGCCAGCAGTACCGCCGGGACAGGGTTCGATGGCTACACCTTC; CDR3: CASSTAGTGFDGYTF; V: TRBV28; D: TRBD1; J: TRBJ1-2; size: few
DNA: TGCGCCAGCAGCACTGCCCCTGGGGCCAACGTCCTGACTTTC; CDR3: CASSTAPGANVLTF; V: TRBV5-1; D: NA; J: TRBJ2-6; size: NA
DNA: TGCAGTGCTATCGGCGGACAGGGAGAGACCCAGTACTTC; CDR3: CSAIGGQGETQYF; V: TRBV20-1; D: TRBD1; J: TRBJ2-5; size: NA
DNA: TGTGCCAGCAGGCGGGGGGTAAACACTGAAGCTTTCTTT; CDR3: CASRRGVNTEAFF; V: TRBV6-5; D: NA; J: TRBJ1-1; size: NA
DNA: TGCAGTGCTAGGAGCTCCAATGAGCAGTTCTTC; CDR3: CSARSSNEQFF; V: TRBV20-1; D: NA; J: TRBJ2-1; size: many
DNA: TGCAGTGCTAGGGGGGGGTGGGAGACCCAGTACTTC; CDR3: CSARGGWETQYF; V: TRBV20-1; D: TRBD2; J: TRBJ2-5; size: NA
DNA: TGTGCCAGCAGTTTTATAGCGGACCTAAACAATGAGCAGTTCTTC; CDR3: CASSFIADLNNEQFF; V: TRBV28; D: NA; J: TRBJ2-1; size: NA
DNA: TGCGCCAGCAGCCAACACGAGGACGTATACAATGAGCAGTTCTTC; CDR3: CASSQHEDVYNEQFF; V: TRBV4-3; D: NA; J: TRBJ2-1; size: NA
DNA: TGTGCCTGCTCACCACGGACGGAAACCTACGAGCAGTACTTC; CDR3: CACSPRTETYEQYF; V: TRBV18; D: NA; J: TRBJ2-7; size: NA
DNA: TGTGCCAGCGAAGGAGCTCAAATAGATACGCAGTATTTT; CDR3: CASEGAQIDTQYF; V: TRBV19; D: NA; J: TRBJ2-3; size: few
DNA: TGTGCCAGCAGTTTAGGCGGGACACATTCCTACGAGCAGTACTTC; CDR3: CASSLGGTHSYEQYF; V: TRBV28; D: NA; J: TRBJ2-7; size: NA
DNA: TGTGCCACCAGTGACTCCGGGACAGGGGAGTCCTACGAGCAGTACTTC; CDR3: CATSDSGTGESYEQYF; V: TRBV24-1; D: TRBD1; J: TRBJ2-7; size: few
DNA: TGTGCCATCAGTGCCAGGGGATCATCGAGCTACGAGCAGTACTTC; CDR3: CAISARGSSSYEQYF; V: TRBV10-3; D: NA; J: TRBJ2-7; size: few
DNA: TGTGCCTCAAAGCGGGGGCTAGGCACAGATACGCAGTATTTT; CDR3: CASKRGLGTDTQYF; V: TRBV30; D: TRBD2; J: TRBJ2-3; size: NA
DNA: TGCAGTGCTAGATCTAGCGGGTGGGCAGATACGCAGTATTTT; CDR3: CSARSSGWADTQYF; V: TRBV20-1; D: TRBD2; J: TRBJ2-3; size: few
DNA: TGTGCCAGCAGCGACAGGGAATACAATGAGCAGTACTTC; CDR3: CASSDREYNEQYF; V: TRBV12-3/TRBV12-4; D: TRBD1; J: TRBJ2-7; size: NA
DNA: TGTGCCAGCAGCTTAGGGGGGACCCCAGGAAGGGAGACCCAGTACTTC; CDR3: CASSLGGTPGRETQYF; V: TRBV7-2; D: NA; J: TRBJ2-5; size: few
DNA: TGTGCCAGCAGGGGTAGCGGGGTACAAGAGACCCAGTACTTC; CDR3: CASRGSGVQETQYF; V: TRBV3-1; D: TRBD2; J: TRBJ2-5; size: NA
DNA: TGCAGTACAGGGTCATCCTACAATGAGCAGTTCTTC; CDR3: CSTGSSYNEQFF; V: TRBV20-1; D: NA; J: TRBJ2-1; size: few
DNA: TGTGCCGGCGGTAATGAAAAACTGTTTTTT; CDR3: CAGGNEKLFF; V: TRBV7-9; D: NA; J: TRBJ1-4; size: NA
DNA: TGTGCCAGCAGTTTAAGTAAGGGGGCCAATTCACCCCTCCACTTT; CDR3: CASSLSKGANSPLHF; V: TRBV27; D: TRBD1; J: TRBJ1-6; size: many
DNA: TGTGCCAGCTCCCATCAGCCCCAGCATTTT; CDR3: CASSHQPQHF; V: TRBV6-1; D: NA; J: TRBJ1-5; size: NA
DNA: TGTGCCAGCAGTTCCCCCTCGGGACAGCAGGAGACCCAGTACTTC; CDR3: CASSSPSGQQETQYF; V: TRBV12-3/TRBV12-4; D: TRBD1; J: TRBJ2-5; size: NA
DNA: TGCACCAGCAGCCAAGATCAGGGCTACACAGATACGCAGTATTTT; CDR3: CTSSQDQGYTDTQYF; V: TRBV4-3; D: NA; J: TRBJ2-3; size: NA
DNA: TGTGCCAGCAGTTCAAATACAGAGGTGGATACGCAGTATTTT; CDR3: CASSSNTEVDTQYF; V: TRBV12-3/TRBV12-4; D: NA; J: TRBJ2-3; size: many
DNA: TGTGCCAGCAGTGTATTACTAGCGGGGGTAGGAACAGATACGCAGTATTTT; CDR3: CASSVLLAGVGTDTQYF; V: TRBV6-4; D: TRBD2; J: TRBJ2-3; size: few
DNA: TGTGCCACCAGTAAGGACAGGGGCTATGGCTACACCTTC; CDR3: CATSKDRGYGYTF; V: TRBV24-1; D: TRBD1; J: TRBJ1-2; size: NA
DNA: TGTGCCAGCAGCGAAACAGGGGGCGAGGGCTACACCTTC; CDR3: CASSETGGEGYTF; V: TRBV7-2; D: TRBD1; J: TRBJ1-2; size: NA
DNA: TGTGCCAGCAATCCCGACAGTAGCACAGATACGCAGTATTTT; CDR3: CASNPDSSTDTQYF; V: TRBV2; D: NA; J: TRBJ2-3; size: few
DNA: TGTGCCAGCAGTTTATCCCGACAGCGTCCAAATCAGCCCCAGCATTTT; CDR3: CASSLSRQRPNQPQHF; V: TRBV27; D: NA; J: TRBJ1-5; size: few
DNA: TGTGCCAGCTGTCCGGGACAGACGCTCTACGAGCAGTACTTC; CDR3: CASCPGQTLYEQYF; V: TRBV18; D: TRBD1; J: TRBJ2-7; size: NA
DNA: TGTGCCAGCAGCTCTAGCACAGGAGAGCAGTACTTC; CDR3: CASSSSTGEQYF; V: TRBV7-2; D: NA; J: TRBJ2-4; size: few
DNA: TGTGCCATCAGTCCCTTGGGTTCACCCCTCCACTTT; CDR3: CAISPLGSPLHF; V: TRBV10-3; D: NA; J: TRBJ1-6; size: few
DNA: TGCAGTGCTTATACTGCGCGGGAACTGTTTTTT; CDR3: CSAYTARELFF; V: TRBV20-1; D: NA; J: TRBJ1-4; size: NA
DNA: TGTGCCAGCGGTTGGGGTGAGCGGTTCTTC; CDR3: CASGWGERFF; V: TRBV11-2; D: NA; J: TRBJ2-1; size: NA
DNA: TGCAGCGTTAGGGCTAGCGGGGGCTGGGAGACCCAGTACTTC; CDR3: CSVRASGGWETQYF; V: TRBV29-1; D: TRBD2; J: TRBJ2-5; size: NA
DNA: TGTGCCAGCAGTGAAGGTGGCTTTGGGACGCAGTATTTT; CDR3: CASSEGGFGTQYF; V: TRBV2; D: NA; J: TRBJ2-3; size: NA
DNA: TGCAGTGCTAGACAGCTCCAAGGAGAAAAACTGTTTTTT; CDR3: CSARQLQGEKLFF; V: TRBV20-1; D: NA; J: TRBJ1-4; size: few
DNA: TGTGCCAGCATGGAAGGAGGTCGCCCGGGTGAGCAGTTCTTC; CDR3: CASMEGGRPGEQFF; V: TRBV28; D: NA; J: TRBJ2-1; size: NA
DNA: TGTGCCAGCAGCTTATGGGGGACAGCTGCGGAGAAGGGTGAAAAACTGTTTTTT; CDR3: CASSLWGTAAEKGEKLFF; V: TRBV7-6; D: TRBD1; J: TRBJ1-4; size: few
DNA: TGTGCCAGCAGTGAAGGGGCTAGCGGGGGGACGGAGACCCAGTACTTC; CDR3: CASSEGASGGTETQYF; V: TRBV2; D: TRBD2; J: TRBJ2-5; size: many
DNA: TGTGCCAGCAGCCGGGGTCTAGCGGGAGTGGACGGGGAGCTGTTTTTT; CDR3: CASSRGLAGVDGELFF; V: TRBV9; D: TRBD2; J: TRBJ2-2; size: NA
DNA: TGCAGCGCTGAAGATGCGAGGGGGCCTAACTATGGCTACACCTTC; CDR3: CSAEDARGPNYGYTF; V: TRBV29-1; D: TRBD1; J: TRBJ1-2; size: NA
DNA: TGTGCCAGCAGCCAGGACATTTTGGGGAGCTCCTACAATGAGCAGTTCTTC; CDR3: CASSQDILGSSYNEQFF; V: TRBV4-2; D: NA; J: TRBJ2-1; size: many
DNA: TGCGCCAGCAGTGATGAGGGGATGAATGAGCAGTTCTTC; CDR3: CASSDEGMNEQFF; V: TRBV10-2; D: NA; J: TRBJ2-1; size: few
DNA: TGCAGCGTTTCAGGCGGGGTGCTGGGTGATTCGCAGTTCTTC; CDR3: CSVSGGVLGDSQFF; V: TRBV29-1; D: NA; J: TRBJ2-1; size: NA
DNA: TGTGCCAGCAGCTTCCTACTAGGGACTAGCGGGGGGGCAACGAAGCAGTTCTTC; CDR3: CASSFLLGTSGGATKQFF; V: TRBV11-2; D: TRBD2; J: TRBJ2-1; size: NA
DNA: TGTGCCAGCATCTACGGGCAGGGAATCCCCTACGAGCAGTACTTC; CDR3: CASIYGQGIPYEQYF; V: TRBV12-3/TRBV12-4; D: NA; J: TRBJ2-7; size: NA
DNA: TGTGCCAGCAGCGCACAGGGAACGCAGTATTTT; CDR3: CASSAQGTQYF; V: TRBV7-2; D: NA; J: TRBJ2-3; size: few
DNA: TGTGCCAGCGGGTACAACACTGAAGCTTTCTTT; CDR3: CASGYNTEAFF; V: TRBV6-2/TRBV6-3; D: NA; J: TRBJ1-1; size: once
DNA: TGTGCCAGCCGCCTAGCGGATTCCTACAATGAGCAGTTCTTC; CDR3: CASRLADSYNEQFF; V: TRBV6-1; D: TRBD2; J: TRBJ2-1; size: NA
DNA: TGCGCCAGCAGTCCTCAGGGGACAGATACGCAGTATTTT; CDR3: CASSPQGTDTQYF; V: TRBV7-3; D: NA; J: TRBJ2-3; size: many
DNA: TGCGCCAGCAGCCAAGAGGGGAACACGATGGGCCCGAACTACGAGCAGTACTTC; CDR3: CASSQEGNTMGPNYEQYF; V: TRBV4-1; D: NA; J: TRBJ2-7; size: once